A single sample is the source of the 29 T cell receptor beta chains below, sequenced in a study of T cell repertoires in cytomegalovirus infection. For these receptors, no antigen is known. MiXCR was run by TCRdb on the reads, yielding one entry per CDR3 protein. Of around 540,000 distinct CDR3 sequences listed, 33% are singletons. The source was cultured PBMCs, collected from culture after CMV antigen stimulation. These receptor sequences come from a human donor in good health (CMV status not recorded). Some clones in this sample may be carry-over from other donors' samples.

The J gene is TRBJ2-5, the V gene TRBV7-2; D could derive from TRBD1 or TRBD2 (5 bases each). Germline-derived CDR1 and CDR2 are SGHTA and FQGNSA. V dropped 7 bases and J dropped 5 bases, with 14 bases sitting between them. CDR3 length: 13 residues. The CDR3 here is CASTQIGGETQYF. Here the CDR3 DNA reads TGTGCCAGCACCCAAATTGGGGGTGAGACCCAGTACTTC.

This chain connects TRBV24-1 to TRBJ2-6, with 9 bases lining up with TRBD1. The ends lost 3 bases at V and 1 base at J; junction bases unmatched: 6. From germline, CDR1 is KGHDR and CDR2 SFDVKD. This CDR3 contains 18 residues. The CDR3: CATSDPGQGKSGANVLTF. CDR3 DNA: TGTGCCACCAGTGATCCCGGACAGGGGAAGTCTGGGGCCAACGTCCTGACTTTC.

This clonotype was detected only a few times. This chain links TRBV6-6 with TRBJ2-2; maybe TRBD2 (5 bases). The CDR3 consists of 15 residues. CDR1 is MNHNY, CDR2 SVGAGI, per germline (reference sequence). V lost 2 bases and J lost 3, with 10 bases in between. The CDR3 here is CASSYGLADTGELFF. CDR3 DNA sequence: TGTGCCAGCAGTTACGGTCTAGCAGACACCGGGGAGCTGTTTTTT.

The V and J genes are TRBV28 and TRBJ2-5; 8 bases are shared with TRBD2. Germline CDR1 and CDR2: MDHEN and SYDVKM. Losses at the gene ends were 5 bases for V and 5 bases for J; bases not matched to a gene: 7. The CDR3 is made up of 14 amino acids. The CDR3 DNA reads TGTGCCAGCAGTCCAGCGGGACTAGGGGAGACCCAGTACTTC. It yields the protein CASSPAGLGETQYF.

V and J are TRBV6-1 and TRBJ2-7, with TRBD2 as a possible D gene (6 bases). Germline V gene data show CDR1 as MNHNS and CDR2 as SASEGT. V lost 6 bases and J 2 bases, leaving 20 bases between the germline ends. The CDR3 covers 16 residues. The CDR3 here is CASRPWGGGNPYEQYF. Written as DNA, the CDR3 is TGTGCCAGCAGACCATGGGGAGGCGGGAACCCCTACGAGCAGTACTTC.

The chain carries TRBV27 and TRBJ2-2; possibly TRBD1 or TRBD2 for D (5 bases each). The V and J ends lost 6 bases and 1 base respectively, with 18 bases between them. The CDR3 is 17 amino acids. CDR1 MNHEY and CDR2 SMNVEV come from the germline V gene (reference sequence). CDR3 residues: CASRMRGSPENTGELFF. The CDR3 nucleotides read TGTGCCAGCAGGATGAGGGGTTCCCCTGAGAACACCGGGGAGCTGTTTTTT.

This clonotype appeared a few times. The V and J genes are TRBV12-3 or TRBV12-4 and TRBJ2-7, with D perhaps being TRBD1 or TRBD2 (5 bases each). The CDR3 extends over 14 amino acids. Trimming stripped 6 bases from V and 6 bases from J, with 18 bases between. The CDR3 DNA is TGTGCCAGCAGCAGGGACGCCGCAGTGGGCGAGCAGTACTTC. This gives the protein CASSRDAAVGEQYF.

This chain joins TRBV28 and TRBJ2-1; 9 bases align to TRBD1. Germline CDR1 MDHEN, CDR2 SYDVKM. The CDR3 runs 16 residues. The trim removed 7 bases at V and 4 bases at J, leaving 11 bases unmatched. The CDR3 DNA sequence: TGTGCCAGCACCCCCGAGCTGGGACAGGGTTACAATGAGCAGTTCTTC. This codes for CASTPELGQGYNEQFF.

The chain employs TRBV20-1 and TRBJ2-1, with a weak D call TRBD2 (5 bases). Trimming pared 5 bases from V and 13 bases from J, leaving 18 bases between. The CDR3 runs to 12 residues. Per the germline V gene, CDR1 is DFQATT and CDR2 is SNEGSKA (reference sequence). The CDR3 is CSAVASRTFQFF. CDR3 coding DNA: TGCAGTGCTGTAGCTAGCCGTACATTTCAGTTCTTC.

This clonotype appeared many times. The chain recombines TRBV7-8 with TRBJ1-2, with 8 bases lining up with TRBD1. This CDR3 region has 15 residues. The germline CDR1 and CDR2 sequences are SGHVS and FQNEAQ. Unmatched junction bases numbered 7, after V lost 1 base and J lost 6 bases. This chain's CDR3 is CASSLVIGTGHGYTF. The CDR3 DNA reads TGTGCCAGCAGCTTAGTTATCGGGACAGGTCATGGCTACACCTTC.

The rearrangement links TRBV5-6 to TRBJ1-6; weak D call: TRBD1 (5 bases). V was pared by 2 bases and J by 6 bases, with 12 bases between. CDR1 and CDR2 (germline): SGHDT, YYEEEE. The length of the CDR3 is 15 residues. CDR3 in amino acids: CASSFLDRINSPLHF. The CDR3, as DNA: TGTGCCAGCAGCTTCCTAGACAGAATTAATTCACCCCTCCACTTT.

V is TRBV7-2 and J is TRBJ2-3; no clear D gene. Trimming shortened V by 6 bases and J by 4 bases, and 8 bases separated the two germline ends. CDR1 is SGHTA and CDR2 is FQGNSA in the germline V gene. This CDR3 comprises 12 residues. The CDR3 nucleotides are TGTGCCAGCAGGGAGAAGGCAGATACGCAGTATTTT. Translation: CASREKADTQYF.

In its sample, this clonotype was seen many times. This rearrangement joins TRBV7-2 to TRBJ2-1; 9 nucleotides agree with TRBD2. This CDR3 contains 15 residues. From germline, CDR1 is SGHTA and CDR2 FQGNSA. After removal of 1 base from V and 10 bases from J, the junction contained 8 bases not matched to a gene. CDR3 amino acids: CASSLVPSGKAEQFF. The CDR3 bases are TGTGCCAGCAGCTTAGTTCCTAGCGGGAAAGCGGAGCAGTTCTTC.

This rearrangement joins TRBV20-1 to TRBJ2-5, with unresolved D. Germline CDR1 and CDR2: DFQATT and SNEGSKA (reference sequence). The CDR3 length is 11 residues. Trimming pared 7 bases from V and 4 bases from J, leaving 10 bases between. CDR3 residues: CSVTPAETQYF. The CDR3 DNA is TGCAGTGTCACCCCGGCAGAGACCCAGTACTTC.

The chain carries TRBV7-2 and TRBJ2-7; 10 bases fit TRBD1. CDR1 SGHTA and CDR2 FQGNSA come from the germline V gene. J gave up 4 bases and V 3 bases, and 9 bases lay outside the gene matches. This CDR3 has 16 amino acids. CDR3: CASSLTGTGVRYEQYF. CDR3 nucleotide sequence: TGTGCCAGCAGCTTGACCGGGACAGGGGTAAGGTACGAGCAGTACTTC.

This clonotype has just a few counts. The CDR3 sequence: CASRPDSGSTDTQYF. For the CDR3, the DNA is TGTGCCAGCAGGCCCGACAGCGGGAGCACAGATACGCAGTATTTT. This chain connects TRBV28 to TRBJ2-3; a weak D match, TRBD2 (6 bases). The length of the CDR3 is 15 residues. V was trimmed by 6 bases and J by 0 bases, leaving 13 bases between them. CDR1 MDHEN and CDR2 SYDVKM come from the germline V gene. Complete variable domain (other parts from reference TRBV28 and TRBJ2-3): DVKVTQSSRYLVKRTGEKVFLECVQDMDHENMFWYRQDPGLGLRLIYFSYDVKMKEKGDIPEGYSVSREKKERFSLILESASTNQTSMYLCASRPDSGSTDTQYFGPGTRLTVL.

The rearrangement links TRBV6-5 to TRBJ2-5, with D tentatively TRBD1 (5 bases). Germline values: CDR1 MNHEY, CDR2 SVGAGI. V lost 6 bases and J 2 bases, leaving 7 bases between the germline ends. The CDR3 is made up of 12 amino acids. CDR3 coding DNA: TGTGCCAGCAGGACAGAACAAGAGACCCAGTACTTC. Encoded protein: CASRTEQETQYF.

This chain links TRBV28 with TRBJ2-3, with a tentative D call TRBD2 (6 bases). The V end lost 2 bases, the J end lost 0 bases, and 12 bases lay between the germline ends. CDR1 MDHEN and CDR2 SYDVKM come from the germline V gene. This CDR3 has 16 amino acids. CDR3 region: CASSLGTGSSTDTQYF. The CDR3 DNA is TGTGCCAGCAGTTTAGGCACCGGGAGTAGCACAGATACGCAGTATTTT. The full variable domain, rest sourced from reference TRBV28 and TRBJ2-3, is DVKVTQSSRYLVKRTGEKVFLECVQDMDHENMFWYRQDPGLGLRLIYFSYDVKMKEKGDIPEGYSVSREKKERFSLILESASTNQTSMYLCASSLGTGSSTDTQYFGPGTRLTVL.

The chain links TRBV7-2 to TRBJ2-7; 10 nucleotides line up with TRBD2. Germline V CDR1 and CDR2: SGHTA, FQGNSA. V was clipped by 8 bases and J by 3 bases; unmatched bases: 16. The CDR3 covers 17 residues. CDR3 sequence (DNA): TGTGCCAGCTCTAGGGTCGGGACTAGCGCGCGAAACTACGAGCAGTACTTC. It codes for CASSRVGTSARNYEQYF.

Many counts were recorded for this clonotype. V gene TRBV7-2 combines with J gene TRBJ2-7; TRBD2 might be the D (6 bases). Germline V gene sequence: CDR1 SGHTA, CDR2 FQGNSA. CDR3 length: 13 residues. The V end was cut by 2 bases, the J end by 6 bases, with 11 bases between. This chain's CDR3 is CASSLFGGAEQYF. DNA for the CDR3: TGTGCCAGCAGCTTATTCGGCGGGGCCGAGCAGTACTTC.

This rearrangement joins TRBV6-2 or TRBV6-3 to TRBJ2-1; 10 nucleotides agree with TRBD2. V was pared by 5 bases and J by 7 bases, with 5 bases of the junction left unmatched. The CDR3 is 14 residues long. Per the germline V gene, CDR1 is MNHEY and CDR2 is SVGEGT. CDR3 sequence: CASSPALAGNEQFF. CDR3 bases: TGTGCCAGCAGTCCGGCACTAGCGGGGAATGAGCAGTTCTTC.

The chain combines TRBV7-2 with TRBJ2-1; 13 bases fit TRBD2. There are 17 residues in the CDR3. The germline CDR1 and CDR2 sequences are SGHTA and FQGNSA. With 4 bases clipped from V and 7 bases from J, the junction kept 10 bases outside the gene matches. CDR3 bases: TGTGCCAGCAGCTCAACTAGCGGGAGGGCCGTAGCGAATGAGCAGTTCTTC. It encodes CASSSTSGRAVANEQFF.

The chain employs TRBV7-2 and TRBJ2-7, with D possibly being TRBD1 (6 bases). CDR3 length: 14 amino acids. Trimming left V 5 bases short and J 7 bases short, with 18 bases between. Germline V gene data show CDR1 as SGHTA and CDR2 as FQGNSA. The CDR3 protein is CASSRQGSPGEQYF. CDR3 bases: TGTGCCAGCAGCCGCCAGGGGTCCCCGGGGGAGCAGTACTTC.

The chain joins TRBV20-1 to TRBJ2-1, with 7 bases aligning to TRBD2. This CDR3 comprises 13 residues. V gave up 6 bases and J gave up 3 bases; unmatched junction bases: 5. Germline-derived CDR1 and CDR2 are DFQATT and SNEGSKA (reference sequence). This chain's CDR3 is CSAYQRDYNEQFF. CDR3 nucleotide sequence: TGCAGTGCCTACCAGCGGGACTACAATGAGCAGTTCTTC.

The chain is built from TRBV12-3 or TRBV12-4 and TRBJ2-1; D might be TRBD1 or TRBD2, each matching 5 bases. This CDR3 has 12 residues. Trimming removed 6 bases from V and 9 bases from J, with 12 bases in between. The CDR3 bases are TGTGCCAGCAGAGTTTACGGGGCTGAGCAGTTCTTC. Protein product: CASRVYGAEQFF.

This chain links TRBV19 with TRBJ1-5; D is unclear. CDR1 is LNHDA, CDR2 SQIVND, per germline (reference sequence). The V end was cut by 2 bases, the J end by 4 bases, with 6 bases between. This CDR3 is 13 amino acids long. The chain's CDR3 is CASSIRRNQPQHF. The CDR3 nucleotides read TGTGCCAGTAGTATACGCAGGAATCAGCCCCAGCATTTT.

The chain links TRBV5-4 to TRBJ2-4, with D possibly being TRBD1 (8 bases). This CDR3 has 16 residues. CDR1 and CDR2 (germline): SGHNT, YYREEE (reference sequence). Trimming stripped 4 bases from V and 8 bases from J, with 22 bases between. This CDR3 reads CASSAPPGQGGDIQYF. CDR3 nucleotides: TGTGCCAGCAGCGCACCCCCAGGACAGGGAGGGGACATTCAGTACTTC.

The chain couples TRBV5-1 to TRBJ2-1; TRBD1 is a possible D gene (7 bases). Germline V gene sequence: CDR1 SGHRS, CDR2 YFSETQ. Deletions cut 4 bases from V and 0 bases from J, with 17 bases between. The CDR3 loop spans 17 amino acids. CDR3 coding DNA: TGCGCCAGCAGCCTCGGCGGGACAGCGAGCTCCTACAATGAGCAGTTCTTC. Translating it yields CASSLGGTASSYNEQFF.

The chain links TRBV12-3 or TRBV12-4 to TRBJ1-1; D might be TRBD1 (6 bases). The CDR3 has 13 amino acids. V was pared by 5 bases and J by 10 bases, with 17 bases between. The DNA for the CDR3 is TGTGCCAGCAGTCACCGGGACACCCCACGAGCTTTCTTT. Translation gives CASSHRDTPRAFF.